The entry below gives a single T cell receptor beta chain sequence along with its context. Its antigen remains unidentified. Vbeta (60) and Jbeta (13) primers were used in the PCR. Repertoires were generated with immunoSEQ multiplex PCR, while TCRdb's copy carries only in-frame clones and drops some. The sample yields under 150,000 clones, more than 75% seen once. This sample was taken from a study of cytomegalovirus exposure and HLA in healthy donors. Study summary: About 200 million T cells yielded 117 million unique TCR beta sequences, as an earlier analysis found. Whole-study results and caveats: The productive fraction for most TCR beta V segments was about 87% or about 30% in an earlier analysis. Apart from CMV serostatus, no immune exposure information was available. For cytomegalovirus status, the classifier reportedly gave diagnoses with high specificity and sensitivity.

This clonotype was sampled from a man younger than 30 in good health and CMV-seronegative. Material: PBMCs.

The CDR3 is CASAPGPTGNEQFF. The DNA for the CDR3 is TGTGCCAGTGCCCCGGGCCCCACGGGGAATGAGCAGTTCTTC. This chain uses TRBV6-4 with TRBJ2-1; D is possibly TRBD2 (5 bases). Germline CDR1 and CDR2: MRHNA and SNTAGT. The CDR3 runs to 14 residues. V lost 9 bases and J 7 bases, leaving 19 bases between the germline ends.